The clone carrying this T cell receptor (beta chain) was recorded a few times. The record originates from a study of patients and donors after allogeneic stem cell transplantation. TCRdb reprocessed the RT-PCR reads with MiXCR, giving one entry per CDR3 protein. The sample contains about a million distinct CDR3 sequences, 15% to 20% of which appear only once. Sequencing used blood, either unsorted or a sorted T cell fraction (not recorded which). This clonotype was obtained from a human donor who was either an allogeneic HSCT recipient or a stem cell or donor lymphocyte infusion donor (not recorded which). It is not recorded whose cells these are; they may come from a transplant donor.

CDR3: CASSRDFGSYNEQFF. CDR3 sequence (DNA): TGTGCCAGCAGTCGGGACTTCGGCTCCTACAATGAGCAGTTCTTC. The rearrangement links TRBV6-1 to TRBJ2-1; tentatively, D is TRBD2 (6 bases). Germline V lookup: CDR1 MNHNS, CDR2 SASEGT. V lost 5 bases and J lost 0, with 11 bases in between. This CDR3 region has 15 residues.